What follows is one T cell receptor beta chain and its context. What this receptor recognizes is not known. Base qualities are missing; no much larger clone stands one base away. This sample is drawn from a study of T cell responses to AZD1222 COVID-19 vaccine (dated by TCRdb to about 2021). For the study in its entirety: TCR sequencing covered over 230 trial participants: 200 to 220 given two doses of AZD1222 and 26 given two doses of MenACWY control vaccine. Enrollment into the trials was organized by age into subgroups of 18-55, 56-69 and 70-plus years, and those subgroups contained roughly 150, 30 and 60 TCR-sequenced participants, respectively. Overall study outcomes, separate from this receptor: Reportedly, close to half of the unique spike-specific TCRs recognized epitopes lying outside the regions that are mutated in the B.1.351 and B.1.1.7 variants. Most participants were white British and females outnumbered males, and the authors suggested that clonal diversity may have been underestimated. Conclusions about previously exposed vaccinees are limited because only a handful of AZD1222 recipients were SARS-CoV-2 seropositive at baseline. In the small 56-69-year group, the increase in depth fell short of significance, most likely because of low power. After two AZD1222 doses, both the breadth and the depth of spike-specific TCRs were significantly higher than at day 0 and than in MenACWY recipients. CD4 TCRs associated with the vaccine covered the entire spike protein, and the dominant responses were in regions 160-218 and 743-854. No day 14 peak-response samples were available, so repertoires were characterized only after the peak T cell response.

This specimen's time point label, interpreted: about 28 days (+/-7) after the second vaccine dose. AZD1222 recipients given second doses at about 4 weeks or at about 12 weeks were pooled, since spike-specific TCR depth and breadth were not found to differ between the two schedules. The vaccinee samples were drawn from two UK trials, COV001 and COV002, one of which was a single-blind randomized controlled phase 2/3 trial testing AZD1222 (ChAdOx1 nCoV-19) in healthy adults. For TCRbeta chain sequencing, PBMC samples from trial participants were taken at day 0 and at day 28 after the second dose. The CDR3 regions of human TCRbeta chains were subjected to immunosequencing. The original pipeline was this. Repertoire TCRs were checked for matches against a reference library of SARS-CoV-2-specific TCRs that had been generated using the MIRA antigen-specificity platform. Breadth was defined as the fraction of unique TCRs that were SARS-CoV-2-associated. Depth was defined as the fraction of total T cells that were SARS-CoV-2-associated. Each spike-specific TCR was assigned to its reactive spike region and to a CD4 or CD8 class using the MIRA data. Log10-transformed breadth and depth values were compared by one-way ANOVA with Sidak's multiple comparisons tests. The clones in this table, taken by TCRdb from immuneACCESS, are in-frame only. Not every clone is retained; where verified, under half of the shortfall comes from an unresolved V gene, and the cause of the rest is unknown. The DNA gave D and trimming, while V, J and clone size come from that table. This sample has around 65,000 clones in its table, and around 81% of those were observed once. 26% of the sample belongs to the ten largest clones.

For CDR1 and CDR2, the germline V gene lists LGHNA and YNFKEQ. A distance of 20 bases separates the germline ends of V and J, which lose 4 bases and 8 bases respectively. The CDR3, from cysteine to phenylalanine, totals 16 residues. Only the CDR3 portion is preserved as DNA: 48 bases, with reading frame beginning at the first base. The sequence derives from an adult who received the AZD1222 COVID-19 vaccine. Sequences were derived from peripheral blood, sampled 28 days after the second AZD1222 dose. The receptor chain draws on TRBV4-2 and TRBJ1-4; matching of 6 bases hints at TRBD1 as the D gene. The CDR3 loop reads CASSPPGAGGWEKLFF. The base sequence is TGTGCCAGCAGCCCCCCGGGGGCCGGGGGTTGGGAAAAACTGTTTTTT.